This T cell receptor (beta chain) originates from a study of monozygotic twins with inflammatory bowel disease. TCRdb reprocessed the 5' RACE reads and stores each CDR3 protein as one record, lacking DNA. In total, the table holds around 97,000 distinct CDR3 sequences. CDR3 length: 15 amino acids. Germline V gives CDR1 KGHSH, CDR2 LQKENI. The chain combines TRBV18 with TRBJ2-1; no DNA is available, so the TRBD2 call from TCRdb remains unchecked. Sequencing used blood. The sequence came from a human donor with ulcerative colitis or Crohn's disease, or a healthy co-twin of an affected twin (not recorded which). CDR3: CASYAGTSGYNEQFF.